Reported below is one T cell receptor (beta chain). The CDR3 covers 14 residues. With 2 bases clipped from V and 8 bases from J, the junction kept 9 bases outside the gene matches. Per germline, CDR1 SGHNT and CDR2 YYREEE (reference sequence). Sequencing was performed with immunoSEQ multiplex PCR; in TCRdb, only in-frame clones are kept and a portion is missing. The repertoire has about 190,000 clones, around 90% of them found once; the top ten carry approximately 0.56%. This sample is drawn from a study of blood T cell repertoires in COVID-19. Study as a whole: The United States, Italy and Spain supplied acute and convalescent COVID-19 samples. In each case, the material was cDNA or gDNA derived from T cells, B-cell-depleted T cells, or PBMCs.

This sequence joins TRBV5-4 and TRBJ1-2, with 7 bases identical to TRBD1. Input material: peripheral blood. The TCR sequence derives from a man aged 50 to 60 with acute or convalescent COVID-19. This CDR3 reads CASSFNRGWDGYTF. As DNA, the CDR3 is TGTGCCAGCAGCTTTAACAGGGGATGGGACGGCTACACCTTC.